This TCR beta chain derives from a study of cytomegalovirus exposure and HLA in healthy donors. This clone occurred once. Germline assignment: CDR1 MDHEN and CDR2 SYDVKM. This CDR3 region has 15 residues. With 1 base clipped from V and 3 bases from J, the junction kept 3 bases outside the gene matches. The PCR had 60 Vbeta and 13 Jbeta primers. The data were produced by immunoSEQ multiplex PCR, yet TCRdb's version contains in-frame clones alone and is incomplete. The table records some 44,000 clones, 50% to 55% of them present only once. This sequence joins TRBV28 and TRBJ2-3; TRBD2 agrees at 8 bases. Source material: PBMCs. The sequence was collected from a human donor in good health. The CDR3 DNA reads as TGTGCCAGCAGTTTATTCACTAGCGGTACAGATACGCAGTATTTT. Translating gives CASSLFTSGTDTQYF.